A single T cell receptor (beta chain) is shown here with its context. The V end lost 1 base, the J end lost 8 bases, and 6 bases lay between the germline ends. Germline V gene data show CDR1 as SGHDN and CDR2 as FVKESK. The CDR3 covers 12 residues. The method was immunoSEQ multiplex PCR; TCRdb's version includes in-frame clones alone and lacks a portion of them. In the table there are roughly 180,000 clones, approximately 90% of which are singletons. This sample is part of a study of blood T cell repertoires in COVID-19. Study-level background: Whether acute or convalescent, the COVID-19 samples came from the United States, Italy and Spain.

The J gene is TRBJ2-1, the V gene TRBV14; D is unresolved. The sequencing input was peripheral blood. The sequence was collected from a woman in her 30s with acute or convalescent COVID-19. CDR3 in amino acids: CASSQGADEQFF. In DNA, the CDR3 is TGTGCCAGCAGCCAAGGGGCCGATGAGCAGTTCTTC.